One sample yielded the 23 T cell receptor beta chains listed below, sequenced in a study of beta chain features in type 1 diabetes. Findings and limits, study-wide: Significant though moderate, a shortening of TCRB CDR3s appeared in all four CD4+ subsets of Type 1 diabetes patients.

These TCRs' antigens remain unknown. The isolated RNA, all of it, was reverse transcribed, so expressed TCRB transcripts were what got sequenced. Clones were read by immunoSEQ multiplex PCR, and TCRdb kept only the in-frame ones, dropping some. The data contain under 850,000 clones, around an eighth of them singletons. The sequenced sample was naive CD4+ T cells from blood. These receptors were taken from a man younger than 35 with type 1 diabetes.

The chain couples TRBV28 to TRBJ2-2; no clear D. V was clipped by 5 bases and J by 3 bases, with 10 bases between them. Germline lookup yields CDR1 MDHEN and CDR2 SYDVKM. The CDR3 sequence is 14 residues long. The DNA of the CDR3 is TGTGCCAGCAGTACTGGGTTGTACACCGGGGAGCTGTTTTTT. It yields the protein CASSTGLYTGELFF.

Only a few counts were recorded for this clone. The CDR3 loop reads CASHDGTGSEQYF. DNA for the CDR3: TGTGCCAGCCATGACGGGACAGGGTCCGAGCAGTACTTC. The gene calls are TRBV2 and TRBJ2-7; 9 bases line up with TRBD1. CDR1 SNHLY and CDR2 FYNNEI come from the germline V gene. V dropped 8 bases and J dropped 6; count of bases not matched to a gene: 8. The CDR3 has 13 amino acids.

The genes are TRBV27 and TRBJ2-1; 8 bases match TRBD1. The CDR3 runs to 18 residues. V trimming: 1 base; J trimming: 0 bases; junction bases outside the gene matches: 8. CDR1 and CDR2 from the germline V gene are MNHEY and SMNVEV (reference sequence). CDR3 DNA: TGTGCCAGCAGTTTATATCTTTCGGGACAGGACTCCTACAATGAGCAGTTCTTC. Translation: CASSLYLSGQDSYNEQFF.

A few counts support this clone. This chain uses TRBV29-1 with TRBJ1-1, with 8 bases fitting TRBD1. The V segment lost 4 bases and the J segment 2 bases; nucleotides outside the gene matches: 6. Germline-derived CDR1 and CDR2 are SQVTM and ANQGSEA. This CDR3 comprises 14 residues. The chain's CDR3 is CSVGLTGGNTEAFF. Written as DNA, the CDR3 is TGCAGCGTTGGATTAACAGGGGGAAACACTGAAGCTTTCTTT.

This clone was counted between two and nine times. The V gene is TRBV30, the J gene TRBJ2-5; D may correspond to TRBD1 or TRBD2 (5 bases each). The V end was cut by 0 bases, the J end by 7 bases, with 12 bases between. Germline V lookup: CDR1 GTSNPN, CDR2 SVGIG (reference sequence). This CDR3 comprises 13 residues. This CDR3 is CAWSVDPGRTQYF. The DNA of the CDR3 is TGTGCCTGGAGTGTAGACCCAGGGAGGACCCAGTACTTC.

The rearrangement links TRBV18 to TRBJ2-5; D ambiguous. The length of the CDR3 is 13 residues. Germline V gene lookup returns CDR1 KGHSH and CDR2 LQKENI. Between the trimmed V and J ends, which lost 2 bases and 1 base, there was a span of 5 bases. The CDR3 here is CASSPKGQETQYF. CDR3 coding DNA: TGTGCCAGCTCACCAAAAGGCCAAGAGACCCAGTACTTC.

The sample holds a few counts of this clone. This rearrangement joins TRBV10-3 to TRBJ2-3; D is possibly TRBD1 or TRBD2 (5 bases each). Germline V gene sequence: CDR1 ENHRY, CDR2 SYGVKD. The V end was cut by 8 bases, the J end by 2 bases, with 8 bases between. CDR3 length equals 12 residues. CDR3 nucleotides: TGTGCCATCGGGACGAACACAGATACGCAGTATTTT. Translated, it gives CAIGTNTDTQYF.

This clone has just a few counts. The V and J genes are TRBV10-2 and TRBJ1-2; D not resolved. This CDR3 is built from 14 residues. The germline V gene has CDR1 WSHSY and CDR2 SAAADI. V lost 3 bases and J 6 bases, leaving 14 bases between the germline ends. The CDR3 spells CASSDSGRFHGYTF. The CDR3 bases are TGCGCCAGCAGTGATAGTGGCAGGTTTCATGGCTACACCTTC.

This clone was detected only a few times. The rearrangement uses TRBV30 and TRBJ2-2; the match to TRBD2 covers 9 bases. The CDR3 sequence is 15 residues long. CDR1 is GTSNPN, CDR2 SVGIG, per germline (reference sequence). V shed 2 bases and J 6 bases; nucleotides not matched to a gene: 7. The CDR3 coding sequence is TGTGCCTGGAGTCCTAGCGGGGCTACAGCCGGGGAGCTGTTTTTT. Protein: CAWSPSGATAGELFF.

This clone has only a few counts. The chain couples TRBV30 to TRBJ1-6; D uncertain. The CDR3 is 14 amino acids. Germline V gene lookup returns CDR1 GTSNPN and CDR2 SVGIG (reference sequence). Trimming shortened V by 0 bases and J by 9 bases, and 12 bases separated the two germline ends. The CDR3 nucleotides are TGTGCCTGGAGTGTACCTCCGAGTGGTTCACCCCTCCACTTT. It codes for CAWSVPPSGSPLHF.

This clone turned up a few times. Other DNA sequences within the sample encode an identical CDR3. The chain recombines TRBV5-1 with TRBJ2-5; no reliable D call. The CDR3 runs to 11 residues. V gave up 4 bases and J gave up 3 bases, with 4 bases separating them. Germline V gene lookup returns CDR1 SGHRS and CDR2 YFSETQ. The CDR3 spells CASSTEETQYF. CDR3 in DNA: TGCGCCAGCAGCACGGAAGAGACCCAGTACTTC.

This clone was counted between two and nine times. Other DNA sequences in this sample translate to the same CDR3. The rearrangement links TRBV6-5 to TRBJ1-2; TRBD1 matches at 7 bases. Losses at the gene ends were 5 bases for V and 5 bases for J; bases not matched to a gene: 5. The CDR3 runs 13 residues. The germline V gene encodes CDR1 MNHEY and CDR2 SVGAGI. The CDR3 region is CASSTTGNYGYTF. The CDR3 region has the DNA TGTGCCAGCAGTACGACAGGGAATTATGGCTACACCTTC.

The chain has TRBV19 and TRBJ2-3; TRBD2 is a possible D gene (5 bases). This CDR3 has 13 amino acids. V lost 3 bases and J lost 7, with 11 bases in between. Germline values: CDR1 LNHDA, CDR2 SQIVND (reference sequence). CDR3 nucleotide sequence: TGTGCCAGTAGTATGAGGGCTGAGAATACGCAGTATTTT. Its translation is CASSMRAENTQYF.

This sequence joins TRBV30 and TRBJ1-5; D unresolved. The CDR3 has 13 residues. V lost 4 bases and J 0 bases, leaving 7 bases between the germline ends. The germline gives CDR1 GTSNPN, CDR2 SVGIG (reference sequence). The chain's CDR3 is CAWTADSNQPQHF. For the CDR3, the DNA is TGTGCCTGGACAGCAGATAGCAATCAGCCCCAGCATTTT.

This clone was found a few times. The same CDR3 arises from other DNA sequences in this sample as well. The chain carries TRBV2 and TRBJ2-1; D remains ambiguous. Germline lookup yields CDR1 SNHLY and CDR2 FYNNEI. This CDR3 has 11 residues. Trimming removed 6 bases from V and 5 bases from J, with 5 bases in between. CDR3 amino acids: CASSPHNEQFF. The CDR3 region has the DNA TGTGCCAGCAGCCCGCACAATGAGCAGTTCTTC.

V usage is TRBV5-1 and J usage is TRBJ2-7; TRBD2 matches 8 bases. The V gene's germline CDR1 is SGHRS and CDR2 YFSETQ. The CDR3 loop spans 16 amino acids. J gave up 5 bases and V 0 bases, and 10 bases lay outside the gene matches. CDR3 coding DNA: TGCGCCAGCAGCTTGGTTTTGGCAGGGACTAGGGACGAGCAGTACTTC. Translating gives CASSLVLAGTRDEQYF.

This sequence joins TRBV7-9 and TRBJ2-5; D gene uncertain. CDR1 is SEHNR and CDR2 is FQNEAQ in the germline V gene (reference sequence). V was shortened by 6 bases and J by 5 bases, with 10 bases between the two germline ends. The CDR3 runs 12 residues. The CDR3 protein is CASRFIGETQYF. The CDR3 nucleotides are TGTGCCAGCAGGTTTATAGGGGAGACCCAGTACTTC.

This clone was counted between two and nine times. The genes are TRBV9 and TRBJ1-6; D gene ambiguous. V gave up 0 bases and J gave up 10 bases, with 8 bases separating them. Germline CDR1 SGDLS, CDR2 YYNGEE. The CDR3 has 13 amino acids. The CDR3, as DNA: TGTGCCAGCAGCGTAGAGGTAGTCTCACCCCTCCACTTT. This gives the protein CASSVEVVSPLHF.

This clone occurred a few times. This chain connects TRBV7-3 to TRBJ2-5; a weak D match, TRBD2 (5 bases). Per the germline V gene, CDR1 is SGHTA and CDR2 is FQGTGA. This CDR3 is 15 amino acids long. Between the trimmed V and J ends, which lost 5 bases and 4 bases, there was a span of 17 bases. This chain's CDR3 is CASSPRTGYGETQYF. The CDR3 DNA reads as TGTGCCAGCAGCCCCCGGACGGGGTACGGAGAGACCCAGTACTTC.

The chain joins TRBV4-1 to TRBJ2-5, with TRBD2 matching over 7 bases. This CDR3 comprises 15 residues. V lost 4 bases and J lost 2; bases outside the gene matches: 7. Germline CDR1 MGHRA, CDR2 YSYEKL. CDR3 in amino acids: CASSRGWGGQETQYF. The CDR3 DNA reads TGCGCCAGCAGCCGGGGCTGGGGGGGGCAAGAGACCCAGTACTTC.

J is TRBJ1-6 and V is TRBV30; 8 bases line up with TRBD1. CDR3 length equals 13 residues. Losses at the gene ends were 4 bases for V and 6 bases for J; bases not matched to a gene: 2. The V gene's germline CDR1 is GTSNPN and CDR2 SVGIG (reference sequence). The CDR3 DNA sequence: TGTGCCTGGACGACAGGGGTTAATTCACCCCTCCACTTT. Translated, it gives CAWTTGVNSPLHF.

The CDR3 loop reads CASSLERDRNTEAFF. CDR3 nucleotide sequence: TGTGCCAGCAGCTTGGAGAGGGATAGGAACACTGAAGCTTTCTTT. V is TRBV5-6 and J is TRBJ1-1; the D is unclear. The V gene's germline CDR1 is SGHDT and CDR2 YYEEEE. V shed 0 bases and J shed 1 base, with 10 bases lying between them. This CDR3 contains 15 residues.

This clone turned up a few times. This chain joins TRBV18 and TRBJ1-6; D unclear. Germline assignment: CDR1 KGHSH and CDR2 LQKENI. The CDR3 is 16 residues long. V lost 6 bases and J 0 bases, leaving 12 bases between the germline ends. The CDR3, as DNA: TGTGCCAGCTCGCCCACGGTGGGCTCCTATAATTCACCCCTCCACTTT. The encoded protein is CASSPTVGSYNSPLHF.